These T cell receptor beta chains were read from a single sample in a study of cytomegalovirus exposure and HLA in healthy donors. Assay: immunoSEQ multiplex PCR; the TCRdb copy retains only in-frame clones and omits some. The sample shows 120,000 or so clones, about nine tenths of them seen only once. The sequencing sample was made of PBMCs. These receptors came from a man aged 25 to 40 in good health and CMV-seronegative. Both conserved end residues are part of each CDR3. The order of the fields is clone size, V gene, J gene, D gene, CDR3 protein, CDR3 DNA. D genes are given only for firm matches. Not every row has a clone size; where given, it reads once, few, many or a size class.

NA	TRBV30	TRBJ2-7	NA	CAWNTGPSTYEQYF	TGTGCCTGGAACACAGGGCCATCTACCTACGAGCAGTACTTC
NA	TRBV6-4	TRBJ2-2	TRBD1	CASSSGTGDTGELFF	TGTGCCAGCAGTTCCGGGACAGGTGACACCGGGGAGCTGTTTTTT
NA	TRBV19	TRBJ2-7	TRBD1	CASSINLEVTGEHTYEQYF	TGTGCCAGTAGTATTAACTTGGAAGTTACAGGGGAGCACACCTACGAGCAGTACTTC
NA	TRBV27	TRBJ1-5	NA	CASSFRYGIINQPQHF	TGTGCCAGCAGTTTTCGATACGGTATAATCAATCAGCCCCAGCATTTT
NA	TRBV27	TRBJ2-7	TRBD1	CASSLKDRGGYEQYF	TGTGCCAGCAGTTTAAAAGACAGGGGGGGATACGAGCAGTACTTC
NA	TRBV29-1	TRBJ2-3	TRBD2	CSVDPAGRTDTQYF	TGCAGCGTTGATCCAGCGGGGCGCACAGATACGCAGTATTTT
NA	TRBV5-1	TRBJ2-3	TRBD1	CASSLGQGRTDTQYF	TGCGCCAGCAGCTTGGGACAGGGGAGGACAGATACGCAGTATTTT
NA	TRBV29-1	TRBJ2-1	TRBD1	CSAPDRANEQFF	TGCAGCGCGCCAGACAGGGCGAATGAGCAGTTCTTC
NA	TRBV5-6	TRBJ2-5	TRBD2	CASSLRLAGGETQYF	TGTGCCAGCAGCTTGCGACTAGCGGGAGGGGAGACCCAGTACTTC
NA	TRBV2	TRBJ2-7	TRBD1	CASTLQGRSEQYF	TGTGCCAGCACCCTACAGGGGAGAAGCGAGCAGTACTTC
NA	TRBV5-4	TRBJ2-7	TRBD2	CASSLRGVGLGRNEQYF	TGTGCCAGCAGCTTGCGGGGGGTAGGGCTAGGGCGAAACGAGCAGTACTTC
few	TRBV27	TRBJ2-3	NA	CASSPFGEADTQYF	TGTGCCAGCAGCCCTTTCGGGGAGGCAGATACGCAGTATTTT
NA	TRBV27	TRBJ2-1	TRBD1	CASSLKTGSGNEQFF	TGTGCCAGCAGTTTAAAGACAGGGAGTGGCAATGAGCAGTTCTTC
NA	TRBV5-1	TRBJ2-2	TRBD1	CASSAGGHTTGELFF	TGCGCCAGCAGCGCAGGGGGCCATACGACCGGGGAGCTGTTTTTT
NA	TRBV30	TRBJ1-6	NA	CALMTVGYSPLHF	TGTGCCCTTATGACAGTTGGATATTCACCCCTCCACTTT
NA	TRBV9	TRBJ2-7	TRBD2	CASSVGGQRDYEQYF	TGTGCCAGCAGCGTAGGTGGCCAGCGGGACTACGAGCAGTACTTC
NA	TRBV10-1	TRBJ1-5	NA	CATTQLTPGDQPQHF	TGCGCCACCACCCAATTGACGCCCGGAGATCAGCCCCAGCATTTT
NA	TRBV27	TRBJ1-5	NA	CASAYRGKKNSNQPQHF	TGTGCCAGCGCATACCGGGGAAAAAAGAATAGCAATCAGCCCCAGCATTTT
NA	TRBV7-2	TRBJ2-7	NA	CASSLGTPRGVYEQYF	TGTGCCAGCAGCTTAGGGACGCCTAGGGGTGTCTACGAGCAGTACTTC
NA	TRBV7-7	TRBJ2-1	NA	CASSLPLAPSEQFF	TGTGCCAGCAGCTTACCCCTAGCCCCCAGTGAGCAGTTCTTC
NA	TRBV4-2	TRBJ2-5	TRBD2	CASSQDQGRLAGPETQYF	TGTGCCAGCAGCCAAGATCAGGGGAGACTAGCGGGACCCGAGACCCAGTACTTC
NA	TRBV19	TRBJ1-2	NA	CASSIRGRDGYTF	TGTGCCAGTAGTATACGGGGGAGGGATGGCTACACCTTC
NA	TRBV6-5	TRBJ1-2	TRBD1	CASSYPIGDRNYGYTF	TGTGCCAGCAGTTACCCGATTGGGGACAGAAACTATGGCTACACCTTC
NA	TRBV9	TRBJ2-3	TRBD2	CASSVEHRLAGADTQYF	TGTGCCAGCAGCGTAGAGCATCGGTTGGCGGGAGCAGATACGCAGTATTTT
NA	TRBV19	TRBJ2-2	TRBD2	CASTFDWVAGVTGELFF	TGTGCCAGTACCTTTGATTGGGTAGCGGGAGTCACCGGGGAGCTGTTTTTT
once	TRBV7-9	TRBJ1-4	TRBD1	CASSATGTGMFF	TGTGCCAGCAGCGCCACCGGGACAGGGATGTTTTTT
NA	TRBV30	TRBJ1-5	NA	CAWSISGARNQPQHF	TGTGCCTGGAGTATCAGCGGGGCCCGCAATCAGCCCCAGCATTTT
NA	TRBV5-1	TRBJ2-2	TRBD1	CASSSWTGTGTGELFF	TGCGCCAGCAGCTCCTGGACAGGTACGGGCACCGGGGAGCTGTTTTTT
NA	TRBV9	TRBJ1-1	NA	CASSVGELLNTEAFF	TGTGCCAGCAGCGTAGGAGAGCTTTTGAACACTGAAGCTTTCTTT
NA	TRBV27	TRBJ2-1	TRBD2	CASRAGTSLYNEQFF	TGTGCCAGCAGGGCCGGGACTAGCCTCTACAATGAGCAGTTCTTC
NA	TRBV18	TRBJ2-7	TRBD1	CASSPPLGQGANEQYF	TGTGCCAGCTCACCACCCTTGGGACAGGGGGCAAACGAGCAGTACTTC
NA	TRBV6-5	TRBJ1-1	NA	CASSSVVEAFF	TGTGCCAGCAGTTCCGTAGTTGAAGCTTTCTTT
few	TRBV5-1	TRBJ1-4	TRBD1	CASSLGGQGNEKLFF	TGCGCCAGCAGCTTGGGAGGACAGGGAAATGAAAAACTGTTTTTT
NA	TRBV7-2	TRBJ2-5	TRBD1	CASSGQGAAEETQYF	TGTGCCAGCAGCGGACAGGGGGCTGCGGAAGAGACCCAGTACTTC
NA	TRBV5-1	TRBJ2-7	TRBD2	CASSFIIAGGTYEQYF	TGCGCCAGCAGCTTTATAATAGCGGGAGGAACCTACGAGCAGTACTTC
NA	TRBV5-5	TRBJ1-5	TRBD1	CASSPGQGLIQPQHF	TGTGCCAGCAGCCCGGGACAGGGGCTAATTCAGCCCCAGCATTTT
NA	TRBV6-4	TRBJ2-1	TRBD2	CASGRDSYNEQFF	TGTGCCAGCGGGAGGGATTCCTACAATGAGCAGTTCTTC
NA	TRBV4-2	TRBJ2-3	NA	CASSQDPGTDTQYF	TGTGCCAGCAGCCAAGATCCGGGGACAGATACGCAGTATTTT
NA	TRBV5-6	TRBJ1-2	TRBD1	CASSPGTALYGYTF	TGTGCCAGCAGCCCAGGGACAGCCCTCTATGGCTACACCTTC
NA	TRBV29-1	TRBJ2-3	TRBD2	CSGTQRLAATDTQYF	TGCAGCGGGACTCAACGACTAGCAGCGACAGATACGCAGTATTTT
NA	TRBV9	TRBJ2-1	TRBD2	CASSVVTSGHNEQFF	TGTGCCAGCAGCGTAGTGACTAGCGGCCACAATGAGCAGTTCTTC
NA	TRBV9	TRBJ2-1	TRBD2	CASQGSGGLNNEQFF	TGTGCCAGCCAGGGAAGCGGGGGACTGAACAATGAGCAGTTCTTC
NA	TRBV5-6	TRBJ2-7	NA	CASSVDSYSYEQYF	TGTGCCAGCAGCGTGGACTCCTACTCCTACGAGCAGTACTTC
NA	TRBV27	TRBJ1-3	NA	CASSNVQGGGNTIYF	TGTGCCAGCAGTAACGTACAGGGTGGAGGAAACACCATATATTTT
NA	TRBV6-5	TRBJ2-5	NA	CASSWAGQETQYF	TGTGCCAGCAGTTGGGCAGGGCAAGAGACCCAGTACTTC
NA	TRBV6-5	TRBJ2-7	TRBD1	CASSSGTGPYEQYF	TGTGCCAGCAGCTCCGGGACAGGGCCCTACGAGCAGTACTTC
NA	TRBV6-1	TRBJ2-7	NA	CASSDFGEGAYEQYF	TGTGCCAGCAGTGATTTCGGGGAAGGCGCCTACGAGCAGTACTTC
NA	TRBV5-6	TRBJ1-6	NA	CASSLNTGSGSPLHF	TGTGCCAGCAGCTTGAATACAGGGAGTGGATCACCCCTCCACTTT
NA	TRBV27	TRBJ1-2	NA	CASSFRVNYGYTF	TGTGCCAGCAGTTTCAGGGTTAACTATGGCTACACCTTC
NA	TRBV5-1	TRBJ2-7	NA	CASSFLPSSYEQYF	TGCGCCAGCAGCTTCCTTCCTAGCTCCTACGAGCAGTACTTC